This T cell receptor beta chain was retrieved from a study of CD8 T cells in ankylosing spondylitis. On this clonotype itself: What it binds is not known.

Germline lookup yields CDR1 SGHDN and CDR2 FVKESK. V was clipped by 2 bases and J by 4 bases, with 12 bases between them. This CDR3 comprises 15 residues. General study findings and limits: Some motif variants were previously reported in reactive arthritis synovial fluid and blood. A motif of roughly 8 highly homologous TCR beta variants was seen as apparently characteristic of ankylosing spondylitis blood.

Making use of molecular barcodes, quantitative 5'-RACE generated TCR beta libraries. TCRdb recomputed calls from the 5' RACE reads with MiXCR, one row per CDR3 protein. The sample shows under 450,000 distinct CDR3 sequences, more than 15% of them seen only once. The gene calls are TRBV14 and TRBJ2-1, with D tentatively TRBD2 (6 bases). Sequencing was carried out using blood, either unsorted or a sorted T cell fraction (not recorded which). This clonotype was obtained from a male donor with ankylosing spondylitis. The CDR3 nucleotides are TGTGCCAGCAGCCAATTTGGAGGAGGGTACAATGAGCAGTTCTTC. Translation: CASSQFGGGYNEQFF. The whole variable domain, filled in from reference TRBV14 and TRBJ2-1, reads EAGVTQFPSHSVIEKGQTVTLRCDPISGHDNLYWYRRVMGKEIKFLLHFVKESKQDESGMPNNRFLAERTGGTYSTLKVQPAELEDSGVYFCASSQFGGGYNEQFFGPGTRLTVL.